This T cell receptor (beta chain) was observed in a study of shared clonotypes between healthy human individuals. The sample holds many counts of this clone. V was pared by 4 bases and J by 2 bases, with 10 bases of the junction left unmatched. The CDR3 length is 19 residues. Per germline, CDR1 SGHAT and CDR2 FQNNGV. Sequencing used immunoSEQ multiplex PCR; TCRdb keeps in-frame clones, though not all of them. The sample lists roughly 320,000 clones, around 86% occurring once. This sequence joins TRBV11-2 and TRBJ1-6; 11 bases are shared with TRBD1. The sample taken for sequencing was memory CD8+ T cells sorted from blood. Subset described: CD45RO+ cells pooled with CCR7-negative TemRA cells. This TCR derives from a young man in good health. Here the CDR3 reads CASSSSWGTGGTYNSPLHF. For the CDR3, the DNA is TGTGCCAGCAGCTCAAGTTGGGGGACAGGGGGGACCTATAATTCACCCCTCCACTTT.